The rows below give T cell receptor beta chains drawn from one sample of a study of blood T cell repertoires in COVID-19. Clones were sequenced by immunoSEQ multiplex PCR, and TCRdb holds only the in-frame ones, with some missing. This table holds approximately 230,000 clones, around 83% found once. Sequences were obtained from peripheral blood. The origin of the receptors is a man older than 75 with acute or convalescent COVID-19. Both conserved end residues are part of each CDR3. D genes are given only for firm matches. Size tells how often a clone was seen (once, few, many) or the class of an expanded clone, and some rows leave it out.

d_gene	v_gene	j_gene	abundance	CDR3nt	CDR3aa
TRBD2	TRBV5-5	TRBJ2-5	once	TGTGCCAGCAGCTTGGTCCCTAGCGGGGGGAGACGTGTAGAGACCCAGTACTTC	CASSLVPSGGRRVETQYF
TRBD1	TRBV4-2	TRBJ2-7	NA	TGTGCCAGCAGCCAAGAGACAGGGAACCCCTACGAGCAGTACTTC	CASSQETGNPYEQYF
TRBD1	TRBV5-1	TRBJ2-5	NA	TGCGCCAGCAGCTTGGTGGGACAGGGGGGAGAGACCCAGTACTTC	CASSLVGQGGETQYF
TRBD1	TRBV5-1	TRBJ2-7	NA	TGCGCCAGCAGCCCCCCCCCGGGACAGGGCTACGAGCAGTACTTC	CASSPPPGQGYEQYF
NA	TRBV20-1	TRBJ2-5	NA	TGCAGTGCTAGCGCGGAGACCCAGTACTTC	CSASAETQYF
NA	TRBV4-1	TRBJ1-2	NA	TGCGCCAGCAGCCAAGCTGGGCAGGGTTATGGCTATGGCTACACCTTC	CASSQAGQGYGYGYTF
NA	TRBV28	TRBJ2-4	NA	TGTGCCAGCAGTTTGGCAGGGCGAAACATTCAGTACTTC	CASSLAGRNIQYF
NA	TRBV5-1	TRBJ2-6	NA	TGCGCCAGCAGCCCCACCAGTGGGGCCAACGTCCTGACTTTC	CASSPTSGANVLTF
TRBD1	TRBV7-2	TRBJ2-7	once	TGTGCCAGCAGCTTATCTACAGGGGGCTGGGAGCAGTACTTC	CASSLSTGGWEQYF
NA	TRBV6-5	TRBJ2-7	few	TGTGCCAGCAGTCGAGCTCCCCTCTACGAGCAGTACTTC	CASSRAPLYEQYF
TRBD1	TRBV6-1	TRBJ1-5	NA	TGTGCCAGCAGTGAAGCCGGGACAGGGAGAAAGAGCAATCAGCCCCAGCATTTT	CASSEAGTGRKSNQPQHF
TRBD2	TRBV28	TRBJ2-1	NA	TGTGCCAGCAGTTTATATCCTAGCGGGAGGGCCGCTGAGCAGTTCTTC	CASSLYPSGRAAEQFF
TRBD1	TRBV19	TRBJ2-7	NA	TGTGCCAGTAGCCGACAGGGGAACCACGAGCAGTACTTC	CASSRQGNHEQYF
TRBD1	TRBV18	TRBJ1-4	many	TGTGCCAGCTCAAAGGAGAGGACAGGGGGCAATGAAAAACTGTTTTTT	CASSKERTGGNEKLFF
NA	TRBV19	TRBJ1-2	NA	TGTGCCAGTAAACCCCCGGGAGTTAACTATGGCTACACCTTC	CASKPPGVNYGYTF
TRBD1	TRBV28	TRBJ1-1	once	TGTGCCAGCAAGGGGGCCTTGAACACTGAAGCTTTCTTT	CASKGALNTEAFF
TRBD2	TRBV27	TRBJ2-3	NA	TGTGCCAGCAGTTTAGGCCTAGCGGGGGACGGGGATACGCAGTATTTT	CASSLGLAGDGDTQYF
NA	TRBV18	TRBJ2-7	NA	TGTGCCAGCTCACTCGGCAGGATCACCTACGAGCAGTACTTC	CASSLGRITYEQYF
NA	TRBV7-2	TRBJ2-3	NA	TGTGCCAGCAGCTTTCTTTCCAGCACAGATACGCAGTATTTT	CASSFLSSTDTQYF
TRBD1	TRBV15	TRBJ2-7	NA	TGTGCCACCAGCAGACAAAGGTGGGACAGGGTCAACGAGCAGTACTTC	CATSRQRWDRVNEQYF
TRBD1	TRBV10-3	TRBJ2-1	NA	TGTGCCATCAGTGATCCAGGGGGCAGAAGGAATGAGCAGTTCTTC	CAISDPGGRRNEQFF
TRBD2	TRBV27	TRBJ2-4	NA	TGTGCCAGCACTCCCCCGGGACTAGTAAACATTCAGTACTTC	CASTPPGLVNIQYF
TRBD1	TRBV28	TRBJ1-4	NA	TGTGCCAGCAGTTTGGGACAGGGGAGTTTTAATGAAAAACTGTTTTTT	CASSLGQGSFNEKLFF
TRBD1	TRBV5-1	TRBJ2-2	NA	TGCGCCAGCAGCTTGGATTCGGTACAGGGGGCCGGGGAGCTGTTTTTT	CASSLDSVQGAGELFF
TRBD1	TRBV6-4	TRBJ2-2	NA	TGTGCCAGCAGGACGACAGGGGATCCCACCGGGGAGCTGTTTTTT	CASRTTGDPTGELFF
NA	TRBV30	TRBJ1-4	NA	TGTGCCTGGAGCTCAACGGGTGAAAAACTGTTTTTT	CAWSSTGEKLFF
NA	TRBV6-5	TRBJ2-3	once	TGTGCCAGCAGTTACTCGGGAGGCACAGATACGCAGTATTTT	CASSYSGGTDTQYF
TRBD1	TRBV2	TRBJ2-7	NA	TGTGCCAGCAGTGGACAGGGAAAGGGTTACGAGCAGTACTTC	CASSGQGKGYEQYF
TRBD2	TRBV27	TRBJ2-7	NA	TGTGCCAGCAGTCCTCGAACTAGCGGGGTCAGTGAGCAGTACTTC	CASSPRTSGVSEQYF
TRBD1	TRBV18	TRBJ2-1	NA	TGTGCCAGCTCACCCCCAGGGGGATGGGGCAATGAGCAGTTCTTC	CASSPPGGWGNEQFF